These T cell receptor beta chains were read from a single sample in a study of blood T cell repertoires in COVID-19. TCRdb's copy holds only in-frame clones and misses some; the assay was immunoSEQ multiplex PCR. The profile covers tens of thousands of clones, with 80% to 85% appearing a single time and 15% to 20% taken by the ten largest. Sequenced sample: peripheral blood. All receptors derive from a man under 40 with COVID-19, enrolled during active disease. CDR3s include the opening cysteine and the closing phenylalanine or tryptophan. The D gene is left open where the match is weak. Rows may omit the clone size; those that give it use once, few, many or a size class.

d_gene	j_gene	v_gene	abundance	CDR3nt	CDR3aa
-	TRBJ1-5	TRBV7-9	-	TGTGCCAGCAGCTTGGGGGCAGGGGATCAGCCCCAGCATTTT	CASSLGAGDQPQHF
-	TRBJ2-7	TRBV11-2	-	TGTGCCAGCAGCACTGCCAGGACTAATATATACGAGCAGTACTTC	CASSTARTNIYEQYF
TRBD1	TRBJ1-4	TRBV29-1	-	TGCAGCGCCGGGACAGGGAGCGAAAAACTGTTTTTT	CSAGTGSEKLFF
TRBD1	TRBJ1-2	TRBV28	-	TGTGCCAGCAGTGATCTCACAGGGGGCAAGGATGGCTACACCTTC	CASSDLTGGKDGYTF
-	TRBJ2-2	TRBV7-2	-	TGTGCCAGCAGCCTTGGGTTCGCGGACACCGGGGAGCTGTTTTTT	CASSLGFADTGELFF
TRBD1	TRBJ2-3	TRBV13	-	TGTGCCAGCAGCTTAGATTGGACAGGGAGGCCAGATACGCAGTATTTT	CASSLDWTGRPDTQYF
TRBD1	TRBJ1-2	TRBV7-2	once	TGTGCCAGCAGCTTAGGGACAGGGGGCTATGACTATGGCTACACCTTC	CASSLGTGGYDYGYTF
-	TRBJ2-5	TRBV27	-	TGTGCCAGCAGAAGGGGGGGGACCCAGTACTTC	CASRRGGTQYF
TRBD2	TRBJ2-5	TRBV29-1	-	TGCAGCGTTGAAAGTGGGCCTGGACTAGCGGGACGATACTTC	CSVESGPGLAGRYF
-	TRBJ1-2	TRBV6-5	-	TGTGCCAGCAGTTACAAGAGGGTAGGCGGCTACACCTTC	CASSYKRVGGYTF
TRBD2	TRBJ2-3	TRBV11-3	-	TGTGCCAGCAGCTTAGGACTAGCGGATACAGATACGCAGTATTTT	CASSLGLADTDTQYF
TRBD2	TRBJ2-5	TRBV25-1	-	TGTGCCAGCAGTGGGGGACTAGCGGGAGGGGAGACCCAGTACTTC	CASSGGLAGGETQYF
-	TRBJ2-4	TRBV4-1	few	TGCGCCAGCAGCCAAGATGCTAGAACGCCTTTGAATGTGTACTTC	CASSQDARTPLNVYF
TRBD1	TRBJ1-5	TRBV5-1	-	TGCGCCAGCAGCTTGGGGACAGGGGATCAGCCCCAGCATTTT	CASSLGTGDQPQHF
-	TRBJ2-2	TRBV6-5	-	TGTGCCAGCAGTTATGACGGGGCGAACACCGGGGAGCTGTTTTTT	CASSYDGANTGELFF
TRBD1	TRBJ1-6	TRBV6-5	-	TGTGCCAGCAGACCCGGACAGGGGGGCAATTCACCCCTCCACTTT	CASRPGQGGNSPLHF
-	TRBJ2-3	TRBV30	-	TGTGCCTGGAGTGTATTCGGCCTAGCAGCAGATACGCAGTATTTT	CAWSVFGLAADTQYF
-	TRBJ2-1	TRBV7-2	-	TGTGCCAGCAGCTTATTTGGTGGGGAGACCTACAATGAGCAGTTCTTC	CASSLFGGETYNEQFF
-	TRBJ2-7	TRBV27	-	TGTGCCAGCAGTTTAAGAGGGGGTAGCTACGAGCAGTACTTC	CASSLRGGSYEQYF
TRBD2	TRBJ2-7	TRBV19	-	TGTGCCAGTAGTACTAGCGGGGGGCCCTACGAGCAGTACTTC	CASSTSGGPYEQYF
-	TRBJ2-3	TRBV18	-	TGTGCCAGCTCAGCGACAGTTACGGTGGATACGCAGTATTTT	CASSATVTVDTQYF
-	TRBJ1-2	TRBV3-1/TRBV3-2	-	TGTGCCAGCAGCTCTGAGGAGAGGCACTTGCCTACAATTAACTATGGCTACACCTTC	CASSSEERHLPTINYGYTF
TRBD1	TRBJ2-1	TRBV28	-	TGTGCCAGCAGTTCCGGACAGGGCGATAGGAATGAGCAGTTCTTC	CASSSGQGDRNEQFF
TRBD2	TRBJ2-5	TRBV7-3	-	TGTGCCAGCAGCTTGACTAGCGGGATCGGGGAGACCCAGTACTTC	CASSLTSGIGETQYF
TRBD1	TRBJ2-7	TRBV4-2	-	TGTGCCAGCAGCCAAGATCCCCCGCAGGGGGCAGGGGAGCAGTACTTC	CASSQDPPQGAGEQYF
-	TRBJ2-4	TRBV5-6	-	TGTGCCAGCAGCTTGGGGTCAGGGCTGGCCAAAAACATTCAGTACTTC	CASSLGSGLAKNIQYF
-	TRBJ1-1	TRBV29-1	-	TGCAGCACAGACGGGGAAGGGGGAGCTTTCTTT	CSTDGEGGAFF
-	TRBJ2-1	TRBV4-2	-	TGTGCCAGCAGCCATCCTGATAGCCCCTACAATGAGCAGTTCTTC	CASSHPDSPYNEQFF
-	TRBJ2-5	TRBV28	-	TGTGCCAGCAGTTCCCCTCGGGTGGCAGAGACCCAGTACTTC	CASSSPRVAETQYF
TRBD2	TRBJ2-5	TRBV6-5	-	TGTGCCAGCAGTAACCTAGCGGGTCAAGAGACCCAGTACTTC	CASSNLAGQETQYF
-	TRBJ1-3	TRBV14	-	TGTGCCAGCAGCCAAGAGAGTGTTTTCAGGGAACTTGGAAACACCATATATTTT	CASSQESVFRELGNTIYF
-	TRBJ2-5	TRBV7-9	-	TGTGCCAGCAGCTTATCCCCGGGGAAGACCCAGTACTTC	CASSLSPGKTQYF
-	TRBJ1-2	TRBV11-2	-	TGTGCCAGCAGCTTAGAGCCCGACAGACCTAACTATGGCTACACCTTC	CASSLEPDRPNYGYTF
-	TRBJ1-1	TRBV5-4	-	TGTGCCAGCAGCTTGGTTCCAGTGAACACTGAAGCTTTCTTT	CASSLVPVNTEAFF
-	TRBJ2-1	TRBV29-1	-	TGCAGCGTTGAGGGTCAGGGTAATCGGGAGCAGTTCTTC	CSVEGQGNREQFF
-	TRBJ1-2	TRBV15	once	TGTGCCACCAGCTTTGAGACAGGCAACTATGGCTACACCTTC	CATSFETGNYGYTF
TRBD2	TRBJ2-4	TRBV28	once	TGTGCCAGCAGTTTAGTTTTCCTCAGCGGGAGGGGAAACATTCAGTACTTC	CASSLVFLSGRGNIQYF
-	TRBJ1-5	TRBV7-2	few	TGTGCCAGCAGCTTACAGGCCCCCTATAGCAATCAGCCCCAGCATTTT	CASSLQAPYSNQPQHF
TRBD1	TRBJ1-1	TRBV7-8	-	TGTGCCAGCAGCACCTCCGGAACAGGGGGCTTCATGAACACTGAAGCTTTCTTT	CASSTSGTGGFMNTEAFF
-	TRBJ1-1	TRBV30	-	TGTGCCTGGAGCTCCTTAGTGAACACTGAAGCTTTCTTT	CAWSSLVNTEAFF
-	TRBJ2-7	TRBV11-3	-	TGTGCCAGCAGCTTTAAGGGCGGGGTACCTTACGAGCAGTACTTC	CASSFKGGVPYEQYF
-	TRBJ2-1	TRBV11-2	-	TGTGCCAGCAGCTTAGATCTACTCAATGAGCAGTTCTTC	CASSLDLLNEQFF
-	TRBJ1-2	TRBV7-2	once	TGTGCCAGCAGCTCTTCGAGGGGGTGGGCGGATGGCTACACCTTC	CASSSSRGWADGYTF
-	TRBJ2-3	TRBV21-1	-	TGTGCCAGCAGCAAAGACGGACTAGCGGGAGGCCGGAGCACAGATACGCAGTATTTT	CASSKDGLAGGRSTDTQYF
-	TRBJ2-7	TRBV10-1	few	TGCGCCAGCAGTGAGTCGACGGGCGGGAAGGCGTCCGAGCAGTACTTC	CASSESTGGKASEQYF
TRBD1	TRBJ2-3	TRBV23-1	-	TGCGCCAGCAGTCAACAGGACAGGGGGACTAGCACAGATACGCAGTATTTT	CASSQQDRGTSTDTQYF
-	TRBJ2-5	TRBV20-1	-	TGCAGTGCAACTCAAGAGACCCAGTACTTC	CSATQETQYF
TRBD1	TRBJ1-1	TRBV18	-	TGTGCCAGCTCACCCCCGACAGGGTTGAACACTGAAGCTTTCTTT	CASSPPTGLNTEAFF
TRBD1	TRBJ1-2	TRBV28	-	TGTGCCAGCAGTTGGGACAGGGGTTGGGGCTACACCTTC	CASSWDRGWGYTF
-	TRBJ1-1	TRBV4-1	-	TGCGCCAGCAGCCAAGATGCACGAGCTGAAGCTTTCTTT	CASSQDARAEAFF
-	TRBJ2-3	TRBV19	-	TGTGCCAGTAAAGCGAGAAGCACAGATACGCAGTATTTT	CASKARSTDTQYF
-	TRBJ2-7	TRBV6-5	-	TGTGCCAGCACTGCGGGACGCAGTTTGGCCTACGAGCAGTACTTC	CASTAGRSLAYEQYF
TRBD1	TRBJ1-1	TRBV5-1	-	TGCGCCAGCAGCCCCGGGACAGGGGTGGGGAACACTGAAGCTTTCTTT	CASSPGTGVGNTEAFF